The source of this T cell receptor beta chain is a study of T cells in Graves' hyperthyroidism and ophthalmopathy. Aged 18 to 65, the patients had hyperthyroidism that was newly diagnosed and had lasted under 2 months. This clonotype was seen many times. The TCR beta CDR3 regions underwent amplification using RNA transcripts as the source. Carried out on the TCR CDR3, a first-round RT-PCR used the HTBI primer set. TCRdb reprocessed the multiplex PCR reads via MiXCR and lists one record per CDR3 protein. This table holds about 360,000 distinct CDR3 sequences, under 20% found once. The receptor was isolated from a woman aged 18-30 years with Graves' hyperthyroidism. The specimen was blood.

CDR3 loop: CASSPTTGLNTEAFF. In nucleotides, the CDR3 is TGTGCCAGCAGTCCCACGACGGGGCTAAACACTGAAGCTTTCTTT. V gene TRBV12-3 or TRBV12-4 combines with J gene TRBJ1-1, with D perhaps matching TRBD1 (5 bases). There are 15 residues in the CDR3. Trimming cost V 5 bases and J 2 bases, with 15 bases left between them.